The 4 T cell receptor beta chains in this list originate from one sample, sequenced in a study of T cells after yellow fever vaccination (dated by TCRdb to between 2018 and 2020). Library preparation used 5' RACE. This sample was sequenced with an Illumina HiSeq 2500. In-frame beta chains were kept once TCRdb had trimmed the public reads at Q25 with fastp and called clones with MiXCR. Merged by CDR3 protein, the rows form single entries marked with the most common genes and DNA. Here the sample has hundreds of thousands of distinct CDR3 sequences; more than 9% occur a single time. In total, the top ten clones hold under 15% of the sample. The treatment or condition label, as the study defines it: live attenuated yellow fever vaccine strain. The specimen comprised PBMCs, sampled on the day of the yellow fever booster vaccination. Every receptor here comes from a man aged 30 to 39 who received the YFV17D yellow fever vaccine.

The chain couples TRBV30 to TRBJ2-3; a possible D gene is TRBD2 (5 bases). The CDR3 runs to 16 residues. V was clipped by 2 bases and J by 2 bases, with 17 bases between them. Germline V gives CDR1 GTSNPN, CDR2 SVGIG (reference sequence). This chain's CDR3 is CAWSKEAASLTDTQYF. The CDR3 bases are TGTGCCTGGAGTAAGGAAGCGGCCTCCCTCACAGATACGCAGTATTTT.

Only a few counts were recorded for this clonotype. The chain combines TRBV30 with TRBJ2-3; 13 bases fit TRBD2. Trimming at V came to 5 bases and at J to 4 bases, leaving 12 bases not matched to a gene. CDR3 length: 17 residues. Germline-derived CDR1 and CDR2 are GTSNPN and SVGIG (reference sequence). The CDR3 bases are TGTGCCTGGGAGGACGGGGTACTAGCGGGAGGGGCAGATACGCAGTATTTT. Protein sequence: CAWEDGVLAGGADTQYF.

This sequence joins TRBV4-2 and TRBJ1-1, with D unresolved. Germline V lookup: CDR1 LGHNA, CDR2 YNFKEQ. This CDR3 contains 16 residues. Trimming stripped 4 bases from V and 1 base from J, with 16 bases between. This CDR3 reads CASSPSRWGSNTEAFF. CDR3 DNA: TGTGCCAGCAGCCCATCTAGGTGGGGATCGAACACTGAAGCTTTCTTT.

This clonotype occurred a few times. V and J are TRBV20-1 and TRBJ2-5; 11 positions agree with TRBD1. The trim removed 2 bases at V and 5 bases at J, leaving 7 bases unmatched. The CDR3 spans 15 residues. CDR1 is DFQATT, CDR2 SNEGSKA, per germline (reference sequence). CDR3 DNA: TGCAGTGCTAGATGGACAGGGGGCGCGGGGGAGACCCAGTACTTC. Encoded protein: CSARWTGGAGETQYF.